The clone carrying this TCR beta chain came up many times. Its antigen is as yet unknown. Read data end 3 residues before the CDR3 end; the end is taken from the germline J gene. This sample stems from a study of T cell clonality in common variable immunodeficiency. Study findings and constraints: T cell subpopulation sequencing would be needed to explain CVID clonality.

This table comes from immunoSEQ multiplex PCR, and its TCRdb copy is limited to in-frame clones, with some not included. The sample is made up of about 43,000 clones, none counted only once. Germline V gene data show CDR1 as KGHSH and CDR2 as LQKENI. The CDR3 consists of 16 residues. The junction had 7 bases not matched to a gene; V was cut back by 4 bases and J by 1 base. V usage is TRBV18 and J usage is TRBJ1-3; 7 positions agree with TRBD1. The origin of this receptor is a person aged 18-70 years in good health. The sample taken for sequencing was peripheral blood mononuclear cells. CDR3 loop: CASSRGQRDSGNTIYF. The part of the CDR3 DNA that was read is TGTGCCAGCTCACGGGGACAGAGAGATTCTGGAAACACC.